The clone carrying this T cell receptor (beta chain) was counted once. The CDR3 covers 15 residues. J lost 2 bases, V lost 3 bases, and 8 bases had no gene match. Germline-derived CDR1 and CDR2 are SGHKS and YYEKEE (reference sequence). This record belongs to a study of blood T cell repertoires in COVID-19. Profiled with immunoSEQ multiplex PCR; TCRdb holds only in-frame clones, not every one. The sample holds some 290,000 clones, 75% to 90% seen once. Sequences were obtained from peripheral blood. The chain employs TRBV5-5 and TRBJ2-7, with TRBD1 matching 7 bases. The TCR comes from a man between 60 and 75 years old who had recovered from COVID-19. CDR3 nucleotides: TGTGCCAGCAGCTCCCGGGACAGCGTCGCCTACGAGCAGTACTTC. Translating gives CASSSRDSVAYEQYF. The full variable domain, rest sourced from reference TRBV5-5 and TRBJ2-7, is DAGVTQSPTHLIKTRGQQVTLRCSPISGHKSVSWYQQVLGQGPQFIFQYYEKEERGRGNFPDRFSARQFPNYSSELNVNALLLGDSALYLCASSSRDSVAYEQYFGPGTRLTVT.